The 9 T cell receptor beta chains below come from one sample, sequenced in a study of shared clonotypes between healthy human individuals. The method was immunoSEQ multiplex PCR; TCRdb's version includes in-frame clones alone and lacks a portion of them. The data show millions of clones, roughly nine tenths seen once. Sample: naive CD4+ T cells sorted from blood. The subset here: CD45RA+ positively selected. The origin of the receptors is a man aged 18 to 35 in good health.

With regard to this clone: This specimen includes other DNA sequences encoding the same CDR3. The rearrangement joins TRBV18 to TRBJ1-1, with D uncertain. The CDR3 length is 13 residues. V dropped 0 bases and J dropped 4 bases, with 6 bases sitting between them. In germline, CDR1 is KGHSH, CDR2 LQKENI. The DNA of the CDR3 is TGTGCCAGCTCACCACCCGGAGGCACTGAAGCTTTCTTT. Its translation: CASSPPGGTEAFF.

This chain connects TRBV7-9 to TRBJ2-5, with unresolved D. CDR1 and CDR2 (germline): SEHNR, FQNEAQ (reference sequence). V lost 1 base and J lost 4, with 7 bases in between. This CDR3 has 13 amino acids. CDR3 nucleotide sequence: TGTGCCAGCAGCTTAGACCAGGCAGAGACCCAGTACTTC. Translation: CASSLDQAETQYF.

The rearrangement uses TRBV5-5 and TRBJ2-5; tentative D call: TRBD2 (5 bases). Trimming took 4 bases from V and 3 from J, leaving 13 bases between them. The CDR3 consists of 14 residues. Germline CDR1 SGHKS, CDR2 YYEKEE (reference sequence). The CDR3 sequence is CASSQANGEETQYF. DNA of the CDR3: TGTGCCAGCAGCCAAGCTAACGGGGAAGAGACCCAGTACTTC.

This chain links TRBV28 with TRBJ2-7; TRBD1 matches at 10 bases. CDR3 length equals 14 residues. Germline values: CDR1 MDHEN, CDR2 SYDVKM. The junction had 3 bases not matched to a gene; V was cut back by 3 bases and J by 4 bases. CDR3 residues: CASSLRQGAYEQYF. CDR3 DNA sequence: TGTGCCAGCAGTTTGCGACAGGGGGCTTACGAGCAGTACTTC.

The gene calls are TRBV29-1 and TRBJ1-1; maybe TRBD1 (5 bases). V lost 6 bases to trimming and J lost 0 bases, with 14 bases between them. Per germline, CDR1 SQVTM and CDR2 ANQGSEA. The CDR3 is made up of 14 amino acids. The CDR3 is CSVPGGGMNTEAFF. The CDR3 nucleotides are TGCAGCGTCCCCGGGGGGGGTATGAACACTGAAGCTTTCTTT.

The chain combines TRBV19 with TRBJ1-1; D not resolved. CDR1 is LNHDA, CDR2 SQIVND, per germline (reference sequence). V was pared by 7 bases and J by 3 bases, with 18 bases between. This CDR3 spans 15 amino acids. CDR3 in amino acids: CASNPSGLAHTEAFF. Here the CDR3 DNA reads TGTGCCAGTAACCCCTCCGGTCTCGCGCACACTGAAGCTTTCTTT.

This clone came up a few times. This chain connects TRBV7-2 to TRBJ2-7; tentatively, D is TRBD1 (7 bases). The CDR3 covers 16 residues. Between the trimmed V and J ends, which lost 1 base and 3 bases, there was a span of 16 bases. CDR1 and CDR2 (germline): SGHTA, FQGNSA. Written as DNA, the CDR3 is TGTGCCAGCAGCTTAGGCCCCGGCCAGGGGGGCTACGAGCAGTACTTC. As protein: CASSLGPGQGGYEQYF.

The rearrangement uses TRBV6-1 and TRBJ2-5, with 10 bases lining up with TRBD2. Unmatched junction bases numbered 11, after V lost 7 bases and J lost 6 bases. The germline V gene encodes CDR1 MNHNS and CDR2 SASEGT. The CDR3 loop spans 15 amino acids. DNA for the CDR3: TGTGCCAGCATTGGGGGGCTAGCGGGAGTACAGACCCAGTACTTC. Translating gives CASIGGLAGVQTQYF.

The chain employs TRBV14 and TRBJ1-1; tentative D call: TRBD1 (5 bases). The CDR3 is made up of 16 amino acids. Trimming cost V 4 bases and J 6 bases, with 21 bases left between them. Germline lookup yields CDR1 SGHDN and CDR2 FVKESK. CDR3 in amino acids: CASSPVGWQGLSEAFF. The CDR3 DNA follows: TGTGCCAGCAGCCCGGTGGGGTGGCAGGGCCTCTCTGAAGCTTTCTTT.